The entry below describes one T cell receptor (beta chain). The antigen is undetermined. Unique molecular identifiers tagged the TCRbeta library. TCRdb ran MiXCR on the PCR reads and lists one entry per CDR3 protein. The table lists about 600,000 distinct CDR3 sequences, over 10% of them singletons. The CDR3 runs to 17 residues. V shed 0 bases and J shed 3 bases, with 21 bases lying between them. The germline CDR1 and CDR2 sequences are DFQATT and SNEGSKA (reference sequence). The data were taken from a study of T-cell reconstitution after alpha-beta-depleted transplantation in children. The study, taken as a whole, reports: Reports say that about two months after transplant, the alpha-beta T cells came out of several hundred graft clones that had expanded.

The rearrangement links TRBV20-1 to TRBJ2-7; D not certain. The material was PBMCs, mostly from graft donor cells, obtained 360 days after TCRalphabeta/CD19-depleted stem cell transplant. This clonotype was obtained from a male patient younger than 18 who had a stem cell transplant for acute myeloid leukemia, so the T cells may come from the graft donor. CDR3 in DNA: TGCAGTGCTAGAGATCTGGGCGTTTCCGTTAACCGCTACGAGCAGTACTTC. This sequence encodes CSARDLGVSVNRYEQYF.